Listed below are T cell receptor beta chains from one sample, sequenced in a study of blood T cell repertoires in COVID-19. Assay used: immunoSEQ multiplex PCR; TCRdb lists only in-frame clones, some missing. The sample shows fewer than 300,000 clones, roughly 88% of them seen only once. Specimen: peripheral blood. These receptors were obtained from a young woman with acute or convalescent COVID-19. CDR3s include the opening cysteine and the closing phenylalanine or tryptophan. The D gene is left open where the match is weak. Not all rows give a size; the values are once, few, many and, for expanded clones, a class.

CASSLLAGVYNEQFF	TGTGCCAGCAGCTTACTAGCGGGAGTGTACAATGAGCAGTTCTTC	NA	TRBD2	TRBV11-2	TRBJ2-1
CASSFHGGSADTQYF	TGCGCCAGCAGCTTTCATGGCGGGAGTGCGGATACGCAGTATTTT	once	TRBD2	TRBV5-1	TRBJ2-3
CASSPTRTGPNQPQHF	TGTGCCAGCTCACCTACCCGGACAGGACCCAATCAGCCCCAGCATTTT	once	TRBD1	TRBV18	TRBJ1-5
CATSRATGNLGEQYF	TGTGCCACCAGCAGAGCGACAGGAAACCTAGGCGAGCAGTACTTC	NA	NA	TRBV15	TRBJ2-7
CASVAGAGTGELFF	TGTGCCAGCGTGGCGGGAGCGGGCACCGGGGAGCTGTTTTTT	NA	TRBD2	TRBV9	TRBJ2-2
CASSYALAGVEQFF	TGTGCCAGCAGTTACGCCCTAGCGGGAGTTGAGCAGTTCTTC	NA	TRBD2	TRBV6-6	TRBJ2-1
CASSSNSDSYEQYF	TGTGCCAGCAGCTCCAACTCAGACAGCTACGAGCAGTACTTC	NA	NA	TRBV11-2	TRBJ2-7
CASSISGSEETQYF	TGTGCCAGTAGTATTAGCGGGAGCGAAGAGACCCAGTACTTC	once	TRBD2	TRBV19	TRBJ2-5
CASSGQGAYNQETQYF	TGTGCCAGCAGTGGACAGGGGGCGTACAACCAAGAGACCCAGTACTTC	NA	TRBD1	TRBV25-1	TRBJ2-5
CASSFTGSYEQYF	TGTGCCAGCAGTTTTACAGGGTCGTACGAGCAGTACTTC	few	NA	TRBV27	TRBJ2-7
CASGDSQETQYF	TGTGCCAGCGGGGACAGCCAAGAGACCCAGTACTTC	many	TRBD1	TRBV25-1	TRBJ2-5
CASSLRRVYEQYF	TGTGCCAGCAGCTTACGGAGGGTCTACGAGCAGTACTTC	NA	NA	TRBV7-2	TRBJ2-7
CASSSGGPVSGNTIYF	TGTGCCAGCAGTTCGGGGGGGCCCGTCTCTGGAAACACCATATATTTT	NA	NA	TRBV6-5	TRBJ1-3
CASGTGTANTGELFF	TGTGCTAGTGGAACCGGGACAGCGAACACCGGGGAGCTGTTTTTT	NA	TRBD1	TRBV12-5	TRBJ2-2
CASSTDRAAFF	TGTGCCAGCAGCACCGACAGGGCTGCTTTCTTT	NA	TRBD1	TRBV6-2/TRBV6-3	TRBJ1-1
CASSQEAGVTGELFF	TGTGCCAGCAGCCAAGAAGCGGGAGTCACCGGGGAGCTGTTTTTT	NA	TRBD2	TRBV4-2	TRBJ2-2
CASIWGELRTHEQFF	TGTGCCAGCATATGGGGCGAGTTGAGAACTCATGAGCAGTTCTTC	NA	NA	TRBV2	TRBJ2-1
CATSERTSGNNEQFF	TGTGCCACCAGTGAGAGGACTAGCGGGAATAATGAGCAGTTCTTC	NA	TRBD2	TRBV24-1	TRBJ2-1
CASSYLELGELFF	TGTGCCAGCAGTTACCTAGAGCTCGGGGAGCTGTTTTTT	NA	NA	TRBV6-5	TRBJ2-2
CASRQGRTEAFF	TGTGCCAGCAGACAGGGGAGGACTGAAGCTTTCTTT	NA	TRBD1	TRBV6-5	TRBJ1-1
CASSGTGWEKLFF	TGCGCCAGCAGCGGGACAGGGTGGGAAAAACTGTTTTTT	NA	TRBD1	TRBV5-1	TRBJ1-4
CSVVGLEGEQFF	TGCAGCGTCGTAGGACTAGAAGGTGAGCAGTTCTTC	NA	TRBD2	TRBV29-1	TRBJ2-1
CAISFQETQYF	TGTGCCATCAGCTTTCAAGAGACCCAGTACTTC	NA	NA	TRBV10-3	TRBJ2-5
CASSAAPIPQETQYF	TGTGCCAGCAGCGCTGCCCCAATCCCGCAGGAGACCCAGTACTTC	NA	NA	TRBV9	TRBJ2-5
CASSDPSAGDGYTF	TGTGCCAGCAGCGACCCCAGCGCCGGGGATGGCTACACCTTC	NA	NA	TRBV7-8	TRBJ1-2
CASSEPGSPLHF	TGTGCCAGCAGTGAACCGGGTTCACCCCTCCACTTT	NA	NA	TRBV6-1	TRBJ1-6
CASSLFHGNTIYF	TGTGCCAGCAGCTTATTTCATGGAAACACCATATATTTT	NA	NA	TRBV7-2	TRBJ1-3
CASSLVAGRVEQYF	TGTGCCAGCAGCTTAGTCGCCGGGAGGGTGGAGCAGTACTTC	NA	TRBD2	TRBV11-2	TRBJ2-7
CASSSPGQGNSPLHF	TGTGCCAGCAGCTCCCCGGGACAGGGTAATTCACCCCTCCACTTT	NA	TRBD1	TRBV5-4	TRBJ1-6
CASRTGDYTGELFF	TGTGCCAGCCGTACCGGAGATTACACCGGGGAGCTGTTTTTT	NA	NA	TRBV7-8	TRBJ2-2
CASSVDSASYEQYF	TGTGCCAGCAGCGTGGACTCGGCCTCCTACGAGCAGTACTTC	once	NA	TRBV9	TRBJ2-7
CASSYRLGTSRNIQYF	TGTGCCAGCAGTTACAGACTCGGGACTAGTCGGAACATTCAGTACTTC	NA	TRBD2	TRBV6-2/TRBV6-3	TRBJ2-4
CASSSQGGLEQFF	TGTGCCAGCAGCTCCCAAGGGGGTCTTGAGCAGTTCTTC	once	NA	TRBV11-3	TRBJ2-1
CASSKTSGGRETQYF	TGTGCCAGCAGCAAGACTAGCGGGGGGAGAGAGACCCAGTACTTC	NA	TRBD2	TRBV11-2	TRBJ2-5
CASSFIGSGNNEQFF	TGTGCCAGCAGCTTTATAGGGAGTGGGAACAATGAGCAGTTCTTC	NA	NA	TRBV7-2	TRBJ2-1
CASSRATSGLSYEQYF	TGTGCCAGCAGTCGAGCCACTAGCGGACTCTCCTACGAGCAGTACTTC	once	TRBD2	TRBV6-6	TRBJ2-7
CASSPLTSLTNTGELFF	TGTGCCAGCAGCCCTCTTACTAGCCTAACGAACACCGGGGAGCTGTTTTTT	NA	NA	TRBV6-2/TRBV6-3	TRBJ2-2
CASRSFSGFGANVLTF	TGTGCCAGCAGAAGCTTCTCAGGGTTTGGGGCCAACGTCCTGACTTTC	NA	NA	TRBV2	TRBJ2-6
CASSLELAGEGDTQYF	TGTGCCAGCAGCTTAGAACTAGCGGGAGAGGGAGATACGCAGTATTTT	NA	TRBD2	TRBV7-2	TRBJ2-3
CASSLVVSVTGANVLTF	TGTGCCAGCAGCTTAGTCGTATCGGTTACTGGGGCCAACGTCCTGACTTTC	NA	NA	TRBV11-2	TRBJ2-6
CASSEQGINEQFF	TGTGCCAGCAGTGAGCAGGGGATCAATGAGCAGTTCTTC	NA	NA	TRBV2	TRBJ2-1
CASSSRNYGYTF	TGTGCCAGCAGTTCGAGGAACTATGGCTACACCTTC	NA	NA	TRBV6-5	TRBJ1-2